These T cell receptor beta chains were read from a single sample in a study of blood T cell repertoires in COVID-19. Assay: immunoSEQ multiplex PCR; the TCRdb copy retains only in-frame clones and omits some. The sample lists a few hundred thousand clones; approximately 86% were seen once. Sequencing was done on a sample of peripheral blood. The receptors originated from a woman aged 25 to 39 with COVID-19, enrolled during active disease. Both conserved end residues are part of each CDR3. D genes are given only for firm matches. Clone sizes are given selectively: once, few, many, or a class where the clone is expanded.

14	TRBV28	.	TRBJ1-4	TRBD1	CASSSTGDNEKLFF	TGTGCCAGCAGCTCCACAGGGGACAATGAAAAACTGTTTTTT
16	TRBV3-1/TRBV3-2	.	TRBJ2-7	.	CASSRRKRGSSYEQYF	TGTGCCAGCAGCCGCAGGAAGAGGGGGTCCTCCTACGAGCAGTACTTC
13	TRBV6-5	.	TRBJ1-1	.	CASRMNGITEAFF	TGTGCCAGCAGGATGAACGGGATCACTGAAGCTTTCTTT
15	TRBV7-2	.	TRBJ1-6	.	CASSPAGRSNSPLHF	TGTGCCAGCAGCCCCGCCGGGAGAAGCAATTCACCCCTCCACTTT
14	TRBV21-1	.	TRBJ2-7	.	CASSSSHLMDEQYF	TGTGCCAGCTCAAGTTCCCACTTGATGGACGAGCAGTACTTC
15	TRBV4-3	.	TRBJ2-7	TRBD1	CASSQDTGENYEQYF	TGCGCCAGCAGCCAAGATACAGGGGAGAACTACGAGCAGTACTTC
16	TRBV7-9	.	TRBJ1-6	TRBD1	CASSLPQGAYNSPLHF	TGTGCCAGCAGCTTACCACAGGGGGCCTATAATTCACCCCTCCACTTT
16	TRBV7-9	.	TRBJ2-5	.	CASSLGDRLAGETQYF	TGTGCCAGCAGCTTAGGAGACAGGCTTGCCGGAGAGACCCAGTACTTC
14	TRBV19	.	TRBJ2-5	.	CASSITGLQETQYF	TGTGCCAGTAGTATCACAGGGCTCCAAGAGACCCAGTACTTC
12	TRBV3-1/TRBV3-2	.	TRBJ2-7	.	CASSHTLNEQYF	TGTGCCAGCAGCCATACATTGAACGAGCAGTACTTC
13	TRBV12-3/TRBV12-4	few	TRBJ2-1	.	CASTLDRYNEQFF	TGTGCCAGCACCTTAGACAGGTACAATGAGCAGTTCTTC
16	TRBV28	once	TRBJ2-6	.	CASSLYSSSGANVLTF	TGTGCCAGCAGTTTATACAGTTCCTCTGGGGCCAACGTCCTGACTTTC
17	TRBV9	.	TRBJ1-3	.	CASSVGGRTHSGNTIYF	TGTGCCAGCAGCGTTGGGGGCAGGACCCACTCTGGAAACACCATATATTTT
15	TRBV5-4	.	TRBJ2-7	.	CASSLEVRERNEQYF	TGTGCCAGCAGCTTGGAAGTCAGGGAAAGGAACGAGCAGTACTTC
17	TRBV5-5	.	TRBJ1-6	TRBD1	CASSLGPDRDSNSPLHF	TGTGCCAGCAGCTTGGGCCCCGACAGGGATTCTAATTCACCCCTCCACTTT
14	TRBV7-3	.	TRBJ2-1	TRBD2	CASSLLAGYNEQFF	TGTGCCAGCAGCTTACTAGCGGGCTACAATGAGCAGTTCTTC
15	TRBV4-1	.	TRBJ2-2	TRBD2	CASSQESGRAGELFF	TGCGCCAGCAGCCAAGAGTCAGGGAGGGCCGGGGAGCTGTTTTTT
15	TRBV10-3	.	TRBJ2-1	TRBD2	CAISESGLARDEQFF	TGTGCCATCAGTGAGTCGGGACTAGCGAGGGATGAGCAGTTCTTC
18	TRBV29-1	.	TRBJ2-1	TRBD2	CSVRGGTSGDTAYNEQFF	TGCAGCGTGAGAGGGGGGACTAGCGGGGATACCGCCTACAATGAGCAGTTCTTC